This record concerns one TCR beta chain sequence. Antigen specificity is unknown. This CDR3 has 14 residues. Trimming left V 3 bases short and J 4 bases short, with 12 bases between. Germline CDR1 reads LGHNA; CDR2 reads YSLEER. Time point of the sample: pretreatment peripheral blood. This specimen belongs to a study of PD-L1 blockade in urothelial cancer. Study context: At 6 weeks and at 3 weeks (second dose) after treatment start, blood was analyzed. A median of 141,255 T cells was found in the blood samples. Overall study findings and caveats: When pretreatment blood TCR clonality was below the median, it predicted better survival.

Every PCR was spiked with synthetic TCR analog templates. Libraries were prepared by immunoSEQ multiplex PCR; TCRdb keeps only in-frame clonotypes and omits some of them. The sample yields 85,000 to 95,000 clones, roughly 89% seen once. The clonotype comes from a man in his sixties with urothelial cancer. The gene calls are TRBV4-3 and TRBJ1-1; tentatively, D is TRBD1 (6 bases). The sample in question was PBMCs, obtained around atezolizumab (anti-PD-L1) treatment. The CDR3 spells CASSQFSGATEAFF. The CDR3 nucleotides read TGCGCCAGCAGCCAGTTTTCAGGGGCCACTGAAGCTTTCTTT.